This T cell receptor (beta chain) was captured by sequencing in a study of radiotherapy plus CTLA-4 blockade in lung cancer. The overall study: Among enrolled patients, 15% to 20% responded and around 30% achieved disease control. Findings and caveats of the study: Tumor-derived TCR clones expanded in blood after radiotherapy plus ipilimumab.

Regarding this clone: Its cognate antigen is unknown.

The CDR3 is 15 amino acids. V shed 5 bases, J shed 4 bases, and the junction held 7 bases outside the gene matches. Germline assignment: CDR1 SEHNR and CDR2 FQNEAQ (reference sequence). The table came from immunoSEQ multiplex PCR; TCRdb's copy has only in-frame clones and leaves some out. Counted here are fewer than 70,000 clones, around 80% occurring once; the ten biggest clones make up roughly 9.7%. Focal radiation plus CTLA-4 blockade with ipilimumab was administered to patients who had chemo-refractory metastatic non-small-cell lung cancer. This receptor was identified in a human donor with non-small cell lung cancer who had a complete response to radiotherapy plus ipilimumab. The input for sequencing was peripheral blood, taken from a patient treated with radiotherapy plus ipilimumab. V and J are TRBV7-9 and TRBJ2-3; 9 nucleotides line up with TRBD1. The CDR3 region is CASSPRDRVADTQYF. The CDR3 DNA sequence: TGTGCCAGCAGCCCCCGGGACAGGGTCGCAGATACGCAGTATTTT.